The clone carrying this TCR beta chain was counted a few times. Its specificity is not known. These data are taken from a study of T cell repertoires in cytomegalovirus infection. Study-wide background: From public TCR beta signatures came an indication of both CMV infection and matching HLA type. Study findings and constraints: The ex vivo response was dominated by HLA-C-restricted CMV-specific TCR beta clonotypes. CMV carriers with the relevant HLA were identified by cumulative public TCR beta family frequency.

The CDR3 loop spans 15 amino acids. Per germline, CDR1 SGHAT and CDR2 FQDESV (reference sequence). After removal of 5 bases from V and 4 bases from J, the junction contained 6 bases not matched to a gene. MiXCR, run by TCRdb on the reads, gives a single entry per CDR3 protein. The table has roughly 180,000 distinct CDR3 sequences, about 17% seen once. The receptor's source is a human donor in good health (CMV status not recorded). Some clones in this sample may be carry-over from other donors' samples. The J gene is TRBJ2-1, the V gene TRBV11-1; 9 bases map to TRBD1. Sequenced input: CD8+ T cells from PBMCs. The CDR3 sequence: CASSPRDREYNEQFF. The CDR3 nucleotides are TGTGCCAGCAGCCCCCGGGACAGGGAGTACAATGAGCAGTTCTTC.